The 26 T cell receptor beta chains below all came from one sample that was sequenced in a study of T cell repertoires in cytomegalovirus infection (dated by TCRdb to between 2017 and 2020). The antigens for these receptors are not known. TCRdb records Illumina HiSeq 1500 as the sequencer. TCRdb redid the processing of the public reads, applying fastp at Q25 and MiXCR, and retained in-frame beta chains. A single entry per CDR3 protein holds the most common genes and DNA from its merged rows. The sample contains 140,000 to 150,000 distinct CDR3 sequences, about 32% of them found a single time. The top ten hold about 50% of the sample. The meaning of the sample's treatment or condition label: in vitro stimulation with specific CMV peptide epitopes to enrich CMV-specific T cells. The sequences come from CD8+ T cells from cultured PBMCs, collected from culture after CMV antigen stimulation. The receptors here all came from a human donor in good health (CMV status not recorded). Some clones in this sample may be carry-over from other donors' samples.

The chain has TRBV28 and TRBJ2-7; TRBD2 matches at 16 bases. This CDR3 spans 18 amino acids. J lost 7 bases, V lost 2 bases, and 11 bases had no gene match. Germline V gives CDR1 MDHEN, CDR2 SYDVKM. The CDR3 sequence: CASSLVPGTSGGVGEQYF. As DNA, the CDR3 is TGTGCCAGCAGTTTAGTCCCCGGGACTAGCGGGGGGGTGGGGGAGCAGTACTTC.

The chain uses TRBV7-8 and TRBJ1-5; D not resolved. There are 14 residues in the CDR3. Per germline, CDR1 SGHVS and CDR2 FQNEAQ. V shed 2 bases and J shed 3 bases, with 8 bases lying between them. The CDR3 reads CASSLITSNQPQHF. Written as DNA, the CDR3 is TGTGCCAGCAGCTTAATAACTTCCAATCAGCCCCAGCATTTT.

This clonotype was counted only a few times. The V and J genes are TRBV7-9 and TRBJ1-5; tentatively, D is TRBD1 (5 bases). CDR3 length: 16 amino acids. Trimming left V 5 bases short and J 4 bases short, with 18 bases between. Germline V gene sequence: CDR1 SEHNR, CDR2 FQNEAQ (reference sequence). CDR3 sequence: CASSPPGRAENQPQHF. The CDR3 DNA sequence: TGTGCCAGCAGCCCCCCCGGCAGGGCAGAAAATCAGCCCCAGCATTTT.

This chain uses TRBV4-1 with TRBJ1-2, with D possibly TRBD1 on 6 matching bases. Germline V gene data show CDR1 as MGHRA and CDR2 as YSYEKL. The CDR3 runs 16 residues. Trimming shortened V by 1 base and J by 4 bases, and 16 bases separated the two germline ends. DNA for the CDR3: TGCGCCAGCAGCCAAGGGGGGCTCACCTCAGGCTATGGCTACACCTTC. It yields the protein CASSQGGLTSGYGYTF.

This chain links TRBV7-6 with TRBJ1-1; a weak D match, TRBD1 (6 bases). V lost 4 bases and J 7 bases, leaving 22 bases between the germline ends. CDR1 SGHVS and CDR2 FNYEAQ come from the germline V gene. This CDR3 has 16 amino acids. The CDR3, as DNA: TGTGCCAGCAGCTCTACCCCCCGGAGGGGGGGCCATGAAGCTTTCTTT. The encoded protein is CASSSTPRRGGHEAFF.

This clonotype was recorded at least ten times. The chain is built from TRBV7-8 and TRBJ1-6; perhaps TRBD1 as D (6 bases). Germline lookup yields CDR1 SGHVS and CDR2 FQNEAQ. The CDR3 totals 15 residues. Between the trimmed V and J ends, which lost 5 bases and 5 bases, there was a span of 13 bases. In nucleotides, the CDR3 is TGTGCCAGCAGCATTAACAGGGAAGATAATTCACCCCTCCACTTT. It encodes CASSINREDNSPLHF.

Many counts were recorded for this clonotype. Mismatch with germline at one junction end may stem from a read error. CDR3 residues: CATSKYGTQRLF. For the CDR3, the DNA is TGTGCCACCAGTAAATACGGGACTCAAAGACTCTTC. The chain is built from TRBV24-1 and TRBJ2-1; D may be TRBD2 (6 bases). The length of the CDR3 is 12 residues. Germline CDR1 reads KGHDR; CDR2 reads SFDVKD.

The chain employs TRBV2 and TRBJ2-3; D possibly corresponds to TRBD2 (6 bases). Germline V lookup: CDR1 SNHLY, CDR2 FYNNEI. This CDR3 has 14 residues. V dropped 3 bases and J dropped 4 bases, with 11 bases sitting between them. DNA of the CDR3: TGTGCCAGCAGTGAGGGGCGGGGTTCAGATACGCAGTATTTT. Translation: CASSEGRGSDTQYF.

The rearrangement links TRBV4-2 to TRBJ2-1; tentative D call: TRBD2 (5 bases). The V end lost 6 bases, the J end lost 0 bases, and 12 bases lay between the germline ends. Germline V CDR1 and CDR2: LGHNA, YNFKEQ. The CDR3 contains 15 residues. For the CDR3, the DNA is TGTGCCAGCAGACCGTACCGGGACTCCTACAATGAGCAGTTCTTC. Its protein is CASRPYRDSYNEQFF.

This chain links TRBV6-8 with TRBJ2-1; TRBD1 matches 9 bases. V was pared by 0 bases and J by 10 bases, with 4 bases of the junction left unmatched. CDR1 and CDR2 from the germline V gene are MNHGY and SAAAGT. This CDR3 is built from 14 residues. The CDR3 loop reads CASSYSWTGEEQFF. Here the CDR3 DNA reads TGTGCCAGCAGTTACTCTTGGACAGGGGAGGAGCAGTTCTTC.

This clonotype was detected many times. The chain couples TRBV5-6 to TRBJ1-1, with 8 bases identical to TRBD1. Germline CDR1 reads SGHDT; CDR2 reads YYEEEE. This CDR3 is 15 amino acids long. Trimming removed 4 bases from V and 3 bases from J; junction bases left unmatched: 8. Written as DNA, the CDR3 is TGTGCCAGCAGCCGGGCAGGGGGACAGGACACTGAAGCTTTCTTT. It encodes CASSRAGGQDTEAFF.

This clonotype was recorded many times. This rearrangement joins TRBV4-1 to TRBJ2-3; D perhaps matches TRBD2 (6 bases). The CDR3 covers 15 residues. From germline, CDR1 is MGHRA and CDR2 YSYEKL. V was trimmed by 5 bases and J by 4 bases, leaving 16 bases between them. CDR3 sequence reads: CASSFQLARADTQYF. In DNA, the CDR3 is TGCGCCAGCAGCTTTCAACTAGCTAGGGCAGATACGCAGTATTTT.

This chain connects TRBV7-8 to TRBJ2-3, with TRBD2 matching 13 bases. Germline trimming cut 4 bases from V and 2 bases from J; bases unmatched to any gene: 15. CDR3 size: 20 residues. The V gene's germline CDR1 is SGHVS and CDR2 FQNEAQ. CDR3 DNA: TGTGCCAGCAGCTATAGGGTATCCGGGACTAGCGGGGTTTTCACAGATACGCAGTATTTT. Residues: CASSYRVSGTSGVFTDTQYF. Full variable domain (remainder filled in from reference TRBV7-8 and TRBJ2-3): GAGVSQSPRYKVAKRGQDVALRCDPISGHVSLFWYQQALGQGPEFLTYFQNEAQLDKSGLPSDRFFAERPEGSVSTLKIQRTQQEDSAVYLCASSYRVSGTSGVFTDTQYFGPGTRLTVL.

V and J are TRBV27 and TRBJ1-5; D remains ambiguous. From germline, CDR1 is MNHEY and CDR2 SMNVEV (reference sequence). The length of the CDR3 is 15 residues. V gave up 7 bases and J gave up 0 bases, with 13 bases separating them. The CDR3 here is CASKDAQFSNQPQHF. In DNA, the CDR3 is TGTGCCAGCAAGGACGCCCAATTTAGCAATCAGCCCCAGCATTTT.

The rearrangement joins TRBV7-9 to TRBJ2-5; weak D call: TRBD2 (6 bases). The CDR3 is made up of 13 amino acids. V lost 5 bases to trimming and J lost 5 bases, with 12 bases between them. Germline lookup yields CDR1 SEHNR and CDR2 FQNEAQ (reference sequence). CDR3 sequence (DNA): TGTGCCAGCAGCCGAACCCGGGGGGAGACCCAGTACTTC. Its protein is CASSRTRGETQYF.

This clonotype was observed many times. The chain uses TRBV27 and TRBJ1-6; possible D gene TRBD1, 5 bases. Germline CDR1 is MNHEY and CDR2 is SMNVEV (reference sequence). V was clipped by 6 bases and J by 13 bases, with 19 bases between them. The CDR3 is 14 residues long. CDR3 loop: CASRSGIGGTPLHF. The DNA for the CDR3 is TGTGCCAGCAGATCCGGGATTGGGGGAACGCCCCTCCACTTT.

This chain uses TRBV19 with TRBJ2-1; 7 nucleotides align to TRBD2. J gave up 3 bases and V 1 base, and 6 bases lay outside the gene matches. Germline V gene lookup returns CDR1 LNHDA and CDR2 SQIVND (reference sequence). The CDR3 runs 16 residues. CDR3 region: CASSIGPGGGYNEQFF. Written as DNA, the CDR3 is TGTGCCAGTAGTATAGGACCTGGCGGGGGCTACAATGAGCAGTTCTTC.

Written as DNA, the CDR3 is TGCAGCGTCGCTACTAACACTGAAGCTTTCTTT. As protein: CSVATNTEAFF. The gene calls are TRBV29-1 and TRBJ1-1; no definite D call. In germline, CDR1 is SQVTM, CDR2 ANQGSEA. CDR3 length: 11 residues. The V gene lost 6 bases and the J gene lost 2 bases, with 7 bases spanning the gap.

This clonotype was seen once. The chain recombines TRBV20-1 with TRBJ1-1; TRBD1 matches 9 bases. Trimming cost V 7 bases and J 5 bases; bases outside gene matches: 8. This CDR3 has 13 amino acids. The germline V gene has CDR1 DFQATT and CDR2 SNEGSKA (reference sequence). CDR3 region: CSVGTGMRTEAFF. The CDR3 region has the DNA TGCAGTGTCGGGACAGGGATGAGGACTGAAGCTTTCTTT.

This clonotype has just a few counts. V usage is TRBV12-3 or TRBV12-4 and J usage is TRBJ2-3; the D is unclear. The germline V and J ends were trimmed by 7 bases and 3 bases, with 26 bases remaining between them. The CDR3 runs 18 residues. The CDR3: CASTDQPGPIGLTDTQYF. The CDR3 DNA reads TGTGCCAGCACCGATCAACCGGGCCCTATAGGGTTAACAGATACGCAGTATTTT.

The chain uses TRBV7-2 and TRBJ2-1; 11 bases align to TRBD1. The CDR3 spans 15 residues. Trimming at V came to 5 bases and at J to 8 bases, leaving 8 bases not matched to a gene. Germline V gene lookup returns CDR1 SGHTA and CDR2 FQGNSA. CDR3 bases: TGTGCCAGCAGCCCCCGGGACAGGGGGTCGGATGAGCAGTTCTTC. Translating gives CASSPRDRGSDEQFF.

This clonotype was detected a few times. At one of its ends the junction is not consistent with the germline gene, which may arise from a read error. This chain uses TRBV4-1 with TRBJ2-3; a weak D match, TRBD2 (6 bases). This CDR3 has 17 residues. Germline CDR1 and CDR2: MGHRA and YSYEKL. CDR3 sequence (DNA): TGTGCCAGCAGCCAAGAGGCGCCCTTGGACTATTTGCCTACGCAGTATTTT. The encoded protein is CASSQEAPLDYLPTQYF.

The CDR3 coding sequence is TGTGCCAGCAGGGGAGCCGGGACGGTTAACACTGAAGCTTTCTTT. The encoded protein is CASRGAGTVNTEAFF. The gene calls are TRBV7-6 and TRBJ1-1; TRBD1 is a possible D gene (5 bases). Trimming left V 6 bases short and J 2 bases short, with 16 bases between. The CDR3 covers 15 residues. Germline V lookup: CDR1 SGHVS, CDR2 FNYEAQ.

This clonotype was counted ten times or more. The CDR3: CASATTPKYF. The CDR3 DNA is TGCGCCAGCGCGACTACGCCTAAGTACTTC. The chain joins TRBV23-1 to TRBJ2-5, with D tentatively TRBD2 (5 bases). TRBV23-1 is an ORF for which the function is uncertain. Trimming removed 8 bases from V and 12 bases from J, with 13 bases in between. The CDR3 spans 10 residues.

This clonotype was picked up a small number of times. The chain couples TRBV9 to TRBJ1-1; D might be TRBD1 (5 bases). The length of the CDR3 is 14 residues. Germline CDR1 reads SGDLS; CDR2 reads YYNGEE. V was shortened by 0 bases and J by 6 bases, with 12 bases between the two germline ends. In DNA form, the CDR3 reads TGTGCCAGCAGCGTAGCTGGCGGGACGGCTGAAGCTTTCTTT. Translated: CASSVAGGTAEAFF.

This clonotype was counted between two and nine times. The rearrangement joins TRBV11-2 to TRBJ1-6; TRBD1 is a possible D gene (6 bases). Germline lookup yields CDR1 SGHAT and CDR2 FQNNGV. The CDR3 consists of 15 residues. Trimming stripped 4 bases from V and 4 bases from J, with 11 bases between. In DNA, the CDR3 is TGTGCCAGCAGCTCCGGGGGCGCATATAATTCACCCCTCCACTTT. This sequence encodes CASSSGGAYNSPLHF.